The 9 T cell receptor beta chains listed next were all sequenced from one sample in a study of PD-1 blockade in mismatch repair-deficient tumors. Method: immunoSEQ multiplex PCR; TCRdb's copy keeps in-frame clones and lacks some. The sample carries about 19,000 clones, roughly 80% recorded once. The specimen was PBMCs, collected 52 weeks after starting pembrolizumab. The receptors derive from an adult with mismatch repair-deficient cancer.

The chain is built from TRBV9 and TRBJ2-7, with 7 nucleotides matching TRBD2. The CDR3 consists of 15 residues. V trimming: 0 bases; J trimming: 5 bases; junction bases outside the gene matches: 8. Looked up from germline, CDR1 is SGDLS and CDR2 is YYNGEE. CDR3 coding DNA: TGTGCCAGCAGCGTAGGTCCCCGGGAGGTCCACGAGCAGTACTTC. Residues: CASSVGPREVHEQYF.

The V gene is TRBV27, the J gene TRBJ2-1, with D perhaps matching TRBD2 (5 bases). Germline CDR1 MNHEY, CDR2 SMNVEV (reference sequence). This CDR3 contains 12 residues. Trimming pared 5 bases from V and 12 bases from J, leaving 14 bases between. The DNA of the CDR3 is TGTGCCAGCAGTCCCTGGACTCGCCCGCAGTTCTTC. The encoded protein is CASSPWTRPQFF.

The chain is built from TRBV27 and TRBJ2-7; 8 bases are a match to TRBD2. Per germline, CDR1 MNHEY and CDR2 SMNVEV (reference sequence). This CDR3 is 14 amino acids long. The V gene end was trimmed by 1 base and the J gene end by 5 bases; junction bases not matched to a gene: 4. The CDR3 coding sequence is TGTGCCAGCAGTTTATTACGGGGGGGCGACGAGCAGTACTTC. Its protein is CASSLLRGGDEQYF.

This clone has a handful of counts. The chain employs TRBV28 and TRBJ2-2; TRBD1 aligns across 8 bases. V was clipped by 5 bases and J by 5 bases; unmatched bases: 10. Per the germline V gene, CDR1 is MDHEN and CDR2 is SYDVKM. This CDR3 region has 16 residues. For the CDR3, the DNA is TGTGCCAGCAGTGTCTACCAGGGGGCGCGTACCGGGGAGCTGTTTTTT. Translated: CASSVYQGARTGELFF.

The chain is built from TRBV9 and TRBJ1-1; TRBD1 aligns across 10 bases. Germline lookup yields CDR1 SGDLS and CDR2 YYNGEE. The V segment lost 3 bases and the J segment 7 bases; nucleotides outside the gene matches: 6. The CDR3 totals 14 residues. The CDR3, as DNA: TGTGCCAGCAGCGCGACAGGGGGCGCGAATGAAGCTTTCTTT. It encodes CASSATGGANEAFF.

A few counts support this clone. V usage is TRBV5-1 and J usage is TRBJ2-5; a possible D gene is TRBD2 (6 bases). The CDR3 spans 14 residues. Germline lookup yields CDR1 SGHRS and CDR2 YFSETQ. The V and J ends lost 3 bases and 2 bases respectively, with 11 bases between them. This chain's CDR3 is CASSWGAGQETQYF. CDR3 DNA: TGCGCCAGCAGCTGGGGTGCGGGGCAAGAGACCCAGTACTTC.

This clone was recorded only once. The V gene is TRBV9, the J gene TRBJ2-2; TRBD1 matches 7 bases. Germline V lookup: CDR1 SGDLS, CDR2 YYNGEE. The CDR3 totals 13 residues. V shed 4 bases, J shed 6 bases, and the junction held 3 bases outside the gene matches. The CDR3 sequence: CASSRDRAGELFF. As DNA, the CDR3 is TGTGCCAGCAGCCGTGACAGGGCCGGGGAGCTGTTTTTT.

The chain links TRBV7-3 to TRBJ2-7, with TRBD2 matching 14 bases. J was trimmed by 0 bases and V by 5 bases; bases with no gene match: 12. In germline, CDR1 is SGHTA, CDR2 FQGTGA. The CDR3 runs 19 residues. CDR3 sequence: CASSPGTSGRGADSYEQYF. The CDR3 DNA sequence: TGTGCCAGCAGCCCCGGGACTAGCGGGAGAGGGGCGGACTCCTACGAGCAGTACTTC.

This sequence joins TRBV6-5 and TRBJ2-6; D not certain. V shed 9 bases and J shed 0 bases, with 9 bases lying between them. CDR1 and CDR2 (germline): MNHEY, SVGAGI. The length of the CDR3 is 14 residues. The CDR3 protein is CASNVGSGANVLTF. The DNA of the CDR3 is TGTGCCAGTAATGTCGGCTCTGGGGCCAACGTCCTGACTTTC.